One sample yielded the 19 T cell receptor beta chains listed below, sequenced in a study of cytomegalovirus exposure and HLA in healthy donors. Libraries were prepared by immunoSEQ multiplex PCR; TCRdb keeps only in-frame clonotypes and omits some of them. The sample has 170,000 or so clones, 80% to 85% seen once; the top ten hold approximately 2.9%. The sequenced sample was PBMCs. Receptors were obtained from a young woman in good health and CMV-seropositive.

This clone was seen ten or more times. The chain uses TRBV7-3 and TRBJ1-1; possibly TRBD1 for D (5 bases). CDR1 and CDR2 (germline): SGHTA, FQGTGA. The CDR3 totals 13 residues. V was trimmed by 6 bases and J by 1 base, leaving 9 bases between them. The CDR3 sequence is CASRAQANTEAFF. The DNA for the CDR3 is TGTGCCAGCAGGGCACAGGCGAACACTGAAGCTTTCTTT.

The chain couples TRBV7-2 to TRBJ2-7, with 12 bases identical to TRBD2. The CDR3 consists of 16 residues. The junction had 11 bases not matched to a gene; V was cut back by 5 bases and J by 6 bases. Germline values: CDR1 SGHTA, CDR2 FQGNSA. CDR3 bases: TGTGCCAGCAGCCCGCAAACACTAGCGGGGGGTCTCGAGCAGTACTTC. This encodes CASSPQTLAGGLEQYF.

This clone has more than one count but fewer than ten. The V gene is TRBV7-9, the J gene TRBJ2-5; D is unclear. This CDR3 comprises 14 residues. V was shortened by 5 bases and J by 2 bases, with 12 bases between the two germline ends. Germline loops: CDR1 SEHNR, CDR2 FQNEAQ (reference sequence). CDR3 sequence (DNA): TGTGCCAGCAGCCCCGGGTCGCCTCAAGAGACCCAGTACTTC. It translates to CASSPGSPQETQYF.

V gene TRBV5-1 combines with J gene TRBJ2-1; 10 bases agree with TRBD1. The germline V gene encodes CDR1 SGHRS and CDR2 YFSETQ. The CDR3 has 15 residues. With V trimmed by 4 bases and J by 3 bases, 4 bases remained unmatched. CDR3 sequence (DNA): TGCGCCAGCAGCCCAGACAGGGGGCTCTACAATGAGCAGTTCTTC. This sequence encodes CASSPDRGLYNEQFF.

The sample holds a few counts of this clone. The sample holds other DNA sequences that translate to the same CDR3. This CDR3 is CASSPGTATNEKLFF. For the CDR3, the DNA is TGTGCCAGTAGTCCCGGGACTGCAACTAATGAAAAACTGTTTTTT. The chain uses TRBV19 and TRBJ1-4, with D perhaps TRBD1 (5 bases). Germline CDR1 reads LNHDA; CDR2 reads SQIVND (reference sequence). The CDR3 is 15 residues long. Trimming took 5 bases from V and 0 from J, leaving 10 bases between them.

The rearrangement uses TRBV7-9 and TRBJ2-7; possibly TRBD1 for D (6 bases). With 8 bases removed from V and 2 bases from J, the gap between germline ends came to 10 bases. The germline V gene encodes CDR1 SEHNR and CDR2 FQNEAQ (reference sequence). The CDR3 sequence is 12 residues long. DNA for the CDR3: TGTGCCAGCGAAGGACAGACCTACGAGCAGTACTTC. Protein: CASEGQTYEQYF. The variable domain in full, completed from reference TRBV7-9 and TRBJ2-7, reads DTGVSQNPRHKITKRGQNVTFRCDPISEHNRLYWYRQTLGQGPEFLTYFQNEAQLEKSRLLSDRFSAERPKGSFSTLEIQRTEQGDSAMYLCASEGQTYEQYFGPGTRLTVT.

The V gene is TRBV11-2, the J gene TRBJ2-2, with a tentative D call TRBD1 (6 bases). V was clipped by 4 bases and J by 6 bases, with 21 bases between them. CDR1 is SGHAT, CDR2 FQNNGV, per germline. The CDR3 has 17 amino acids. DNA for the CDR3: TGTGCCAGCAGCTCGCACAGGGTCGGTCGGTCATCCGGGGAGCTGTTTTTT. As protein: CASSSHRVGRSSGELFF. Together with reference TRBV11-2 and TRBJ2-2, the CDR3 gives the full variable domain: EAGVAQSPRYKIIEKRQSVAFWCNPISGHATLYWYQQILGQGPKLLIQFQNNGVVDDSQLPKDRFSAERLKGVDSTLKIQPAKLEDSAVYLCASSSHRVGRSSGELFFGEGSRLTVL.

The chain has TRBV5-4 and TRBJ1-2; perhaps TRBD1 as D (5 bases). In germline, CDR1 is SGHNT, CDR2 YYREEE (reference sequence). Trimming stripped 4 bases from V and 4 bases from J, with 14 bases between. This CDR3 contains 14 residues. This chain's CDR3 is CASSPQGLGYGYTF. CDR3 bases: TGTGCCAGCAGCCCGCAGGGTCTGGGCTATGGCTACACCTTC. Supplemented by reference TRBV5-4 and TRBJ1-2, the full variable domain reads ETGVTQSPTHLIKTRGQQVTLRCSSQSGHNTVSWYQQALGQGPQFIFQYYREEENGRGNFPPRFSGLQFPNYSSELNVNALELDDSALYLCASSPQGLGYGYTFGSGTRLTVV.

The chain uses TRBV7-8 and TRBJ1-6; no clear D gene. V lost 1 base and J lost 5, with 12 bases in between. The CDR3 is 16 amino acids. CDR1 and CDR2 (germline): SGHVS, FQNEAQ. This CDR3 reads CASSLVAWGDNSPLHF. CDR3 nucleotide sequence: TGTGCCAGCAGCTTAGTGGCGTGGGGAGATAATTCACCCCTCCACTTT.

The chain couples TRBV5-4 to TRBJ2-6, with D tentatively TRBD2 (5 bases). The CDR3 sequence is 17 residues long. Trimming stripped 4 bases from V and 0 bases from J, with 14 bases between. Germline assignment: CDR1 SGHNT and CDR2 YYREEE (reference sequence). CDR3 sequence (DNA): TGTGCCAGCAGCGTTGAGGGAACGTTCTCTGGGGCCAACGTCCTGACTTTC. Protein: CASSVEGTFSGANVLTF. Together with reference TRBV5-4 and TRBJ2-6, the CDR3 gives the full variable domain: ETGVTQSPTHLIKTRGQQVTLRCSSQSGHNTVSWYQQALGQGPQFIFQYYREEENGRGNFPPRFSGLQFPNYSSELNVNALELDDSALYLCASSVEGTFSGANVLTFGAGSRLTVL.

In this sample, this clone turned up a few times. The chain employs TRBV6-1 and TRBJ2-5; D is unresolved. The CDR3 consists of 13 residues. The V gene's germline CDR1 is MNHNS and CDR2 SASEGT. The V gene lost 3 bases and the J gene lost 1 base, with 6 bases spanning the gap. The CDR3, as DNA: TGTGCCAGCAGTGACGAGCTCCAAGAGACCCAGTACTTC. Translated: CASSDELQETQYF.

The chain has TRBV5-1 and TRBJ2-1; D is unclear. V lost 3 bases to trimming and J lost 4 bases, with 14 bases between them. Germline CDR1 and CDR2: SGHRS and YFSETQ. The CDR3 extends over 15 amino acids. DNA for the CDR3: TGCGCCAGCAGCTCTGGCGACACCCCGTACAATGAGCAGTTCTTC. This codes for CASSSGDTPYNEQFF.

This chain links TRBV6-5 with TRBJ1-2, with TRBD1 matching over 7 bases. CDR3 length: 13 amino acids. Germline V gene data show CDR1 as MNHEY and CDR2 as SVGAGI. Trimming took 6 bases from V and 4 from J; bases not matched to a gene: 5. The CDR3 DNA is TGTGCCAGCAGGACAGGGTCCCCCTATGGCTACACCTTC. Protein sequence: CASRTGSPYGYTF.

As to this clone: Other DNA sequences of this sample code for an identical CDR3. The V and J genes are TRBV6-1 and TRBJ2-2, with D unclear. CDR1 and CDR2 (germline): MNHNS, SASEGT. V was pared by 4 bases and J by 4 bases, with 10 bases between. The length of the CDR3 is 14 residues. The CDR3, as DNA: TGTGCCAGCAGTGGTCTGGTTAGCACCGGGGAGCTGTTTTTT. This encodes CASSGLVSTGELFF.

This chain connects TRBV9 to TRBJ2-2; the D gene is possibly TRBD1 (6 bases). CDR1 is SGDLS and CDR2 is YYNGEE in the germline V gene. The CDR3 sequence is 15 residues long. V lost 4 bases and J lost 5, with 15 bases in between. CDR3 DNA: TGTGCCAGCAGCTTGCGAACCGGGACAACCGGGGAGCTGTTTTTT. This encodes CASSLRTGTTGELFF. The full variable domain, its missing parts supplied by reference TRBV9 and TRBJ2-2, is DSGVTQTPKHLITATGQRVTLRCSPRSGDLSVYWYQQSLDQGLQFLIQYYNGEERAKGNILERFSAQQFPDLHSELNLSSLELGDSALYFCASSLRTGTTGELFFGEGSRLTVL.

The rearrangement joins TRBV15 to TRBJ2-1; 7 nucleotides match TRBD1. Germline V lookup: CDR1 LNHNV, CDR2 YYDKDF (reference sequence). The ends lost 9 bases at V and 2 bases at J; junction bases unmatched: 7. The CDR3 is made up of 14 amino acids. CDR3 sequence: CATNGQEAYNEQFF. CDR3 coding DNA: TGTGCCACGAACGGACAGGAAGCCTACAATGAGCAGTTCTTC.

V usage is TRBV7-8 and J usage is TRBJ1-2, with D tentatively TRBD1 (5 bases). CDR3 length: 14 amino acids. Germline CDR1 SGHVS, CDR2 FQNEAQ. Trimming removed 4 bases from V and 1 base from J, with 10 bases in between. The CDR3 is CASSSRQLNYGYTF. The CDR3 bases are TGTGCCAGCAGCTCCAGACAGCTTAACTATGGCTACACCTTC.

The chain employs TRBV19 and TRBJ1-2, with D perhaps TRBD1 (6 bases). The V gene's germline CDR1 is LNHDA and CDR2 SQIVND (reference sequence). The CDR3 is 16 residues long. V lost 8 bases to trimming and J lost 7 bases, with 26 bases between them. The DNA for the CDR3 is TGTGCCAGTTTCAGAGGTGGGGGCCGGGGTTTGGGTGGCTACACCTTC. Translated, it gives CASFRGGGRGLGGYTF. Using reference TRBV19 and TRBJ1-2 for the parts outside the CDR3, the full variable domain is DGGITQSPKYLFRKEGQNVTLSCEQNLNHDAMYWYRQDPGQGLRLIYYSQIVNDFQKGDIAEGYSVSREKKESFPLTVTSAQKNPTAFYLCASFRGGGRGLGGYTFGSGTRLTVV.

V gene TRBV10-1 combines with J gene TRBJ1-1, with a weak D call TRBD1 (5 bases). The CDR3 consists of 15 residues. Trimming pared 0 bases from V and 3 bases from J, leaving 11 bases between. Germline CDR1 and CDR2: WNHNN and SYGVQD (reference sequence). The CDR3 bases are TGCGCCAGCAGTGAGTCCCCAGGAGGGGACACTGAAGCTTTCTTT. It specifies CASSESPGGDTEAFF.